This is a list of T cell receptor beta chains from one sample in a study of blood T cell repertoires in COVID-19. Data came from immunoSEQ multiplex PCR; TCRdb stores just in-frame clones and leaves some out. The data show a few hundred thousand clones, approximately 85% seen once. Sequences were obtained from peripheral blood. The receptors shown here come from a woman between 65 and 79 years old with acute or convalescent COVID-19. Both conserved end residues are part of each CDR3. The D gene is left open where the match is weak. The listing skips clone size in some rows; elsewhere it reads once, few, many or a size class.

D gene	clone size	V gene	J gene	CDR3 DNA	CDR3 protein
NA	NA	TRBV3-1/TRBV3-2	TRBJ1-4	TGTGCCAGCAGCCACAACGGGATAAATGAAAAACTGTTTTTT	CASSHNGINEKLFF
TRBD1	NA	TRBV5-1	TRBJ1-4	TGCGCCAGCACCATCGGGGACAGGGGAACTAATGAAAAACTGTTTTTT	CASTIGDRGTNEKLFF
NA	once	TRBV7-9	TRBJ1-1	TGTGCCAGCAGCTTTAGGAACACTGAAGCTTTCTTT	CASSFRNTEAFF
TRBD1	NA	TRBV9	TRBJ1-4	TGTGCCAGCAGCGTAGGCCCGACAGGGAATGAAAAACTGTTTTTT	CASSVGPTGNEKLFF
NA	NA	TRBV2	TRBJ2-2	TGTGCCTGGGAGGGGGGGCCCCCCGGAGCCGGGGAGCTGTTTTTT	CAWEGGPPGAGELFF
TRBD1	NA	TRBV6-4	TRBJ1-1	TGTGCCAGCAGTGACTCTGGCAGGGGGAAAACTGAAGCTTTCTTT	CASSDSGRGKTEAFF
NA	NA	TRBV10-3	TRBJ1-3	TGTGCCTCCCGGGGGAGCTCTGGAAACACCATATATTTT	CASRGSSGNTIYF
TRBD2	NA	TRBV7-9	TRBJ2-7	TGTGCCAGCAGGTTCACCGGGACCCGGGGGGGCGAGCAGTACTTC	CASRFTGTRGGEQYF
TRBD1	NA	TRBV7-8	TRBJ1-1	TGTGCCAGCAGCGCCGAGGGGGCCCTTAACACTGAAGCTTTCTTT	CASSAEGALNTEAFF
TRBD1	NA	TRBV10-3	TRBJ1-2	TGTGCCATCAGTGAATGGACAGGTCGGGATGGCTACACCTTC	CAISEWTGRDGYTF
NA	once	TRBV25-1	TRBJ1-4	TGTGCCAGCAGAGCGGCGGCGAGGGAAAAACTGTTTTTT	CASRAAAREKLFF
NA	NA	TRBV11-2	TRBJ1-1	TGTGCCAGCAGTCGGGTTCAGGGTCCGTTGAACACTGAAGCTTTCTTT	CASSRVQGPLNTEAFF
TRBD2	few	TRBV5-1	TRBJ2-5	TGCGCCAGCAGCCCCGAGGCGGGGGAAGAGACCCAGTACTTC	CASSPEAGEETQYF
NA	NA	TRBV6-6	TRBJ1-1	TGTGCCAGTGTAGAGCTTACTGAAGCTTTCTTT	CASVELTEAFF
NA	NA	TRBV19	TRBJ2-2	TGTGCCAGTAAGAGAGATTACACCGGGGAGCTGTTTTTT	CASKRDYTGELFF
NA	NA	TRBV25-1	TRBJ1-3	TGTGCCAGCAGTGAATTAGATCGAATCTCTGGAAACACCATATATTTT	CASSELDRISGNTIYF
NA	NA	TRBV15	TRBJ2-7	TGTGCCACCAGCAGAGACAGGGGTTGGGAGCAGTACTTC	CATSRDRGWEQYF
TRBD1	few	TRBV3-1/TRBV3-2	TRBJ2-7	TGTGCCAGCAGCTTCCTCCTTTACAGGGGACGCCGAGTCGGGTACGAGCAGTACTTC	CASSFLLYRGRRVGYEQYF
NA	once	TRBV11-1	TRBJ2-3	TGTGCCAGCAGCTTCGCGGGGGCCTCCACAGATACGCAGTATTTT	CASSFAGASTDTQYF
NA	NA	TRBV28	TRBJ1-2	TGTGCCAGCAGTTTAGGGCCCAGGGTAGTAGGCTACACCTTC	CASSLGPRVVGYTF
TRBD1	NA	TRBV3-1/TRBV3-2	TRBJ1-2	TGTGCCAGCAGCGCGGACAGGCAGAACTATGGCTACACCTTC	CASSADRQNYGYTF
NA	NA	TRBV5-5	TRBJ1-1	TGTGCCAGCAGCGGTCAGATTGAAGCTTTCTTT	CASSGQIEAFF
NA	NA	TRBV12-3/TRBV12-4	TRBJ2-7	TGTGCCAGCGCCCCCTCGAGACTTCACGAGCAGTACTTC	CASAPSRLHEQYF
TRBD1	NA	TRBV19	TRBJ1-5	TGTGCCAGTAGACAGGGGGCGAGCAATCAGCCCCAGCATTTT	CASRQGASNQPQHF
NA	NA	TRBV5-1	TRBJ2-7	TGCGCCAGCAGCTTGGTAAGGAGTGAGCAGTACTTC	CASSLVRSEQYF
TRBD1	NA	TRBV5-4	TRBJ2-7	TGTGCCAGCAGCTCTAGGGTGGGACAGCCGTACTTC	CASSSRVGQPYF